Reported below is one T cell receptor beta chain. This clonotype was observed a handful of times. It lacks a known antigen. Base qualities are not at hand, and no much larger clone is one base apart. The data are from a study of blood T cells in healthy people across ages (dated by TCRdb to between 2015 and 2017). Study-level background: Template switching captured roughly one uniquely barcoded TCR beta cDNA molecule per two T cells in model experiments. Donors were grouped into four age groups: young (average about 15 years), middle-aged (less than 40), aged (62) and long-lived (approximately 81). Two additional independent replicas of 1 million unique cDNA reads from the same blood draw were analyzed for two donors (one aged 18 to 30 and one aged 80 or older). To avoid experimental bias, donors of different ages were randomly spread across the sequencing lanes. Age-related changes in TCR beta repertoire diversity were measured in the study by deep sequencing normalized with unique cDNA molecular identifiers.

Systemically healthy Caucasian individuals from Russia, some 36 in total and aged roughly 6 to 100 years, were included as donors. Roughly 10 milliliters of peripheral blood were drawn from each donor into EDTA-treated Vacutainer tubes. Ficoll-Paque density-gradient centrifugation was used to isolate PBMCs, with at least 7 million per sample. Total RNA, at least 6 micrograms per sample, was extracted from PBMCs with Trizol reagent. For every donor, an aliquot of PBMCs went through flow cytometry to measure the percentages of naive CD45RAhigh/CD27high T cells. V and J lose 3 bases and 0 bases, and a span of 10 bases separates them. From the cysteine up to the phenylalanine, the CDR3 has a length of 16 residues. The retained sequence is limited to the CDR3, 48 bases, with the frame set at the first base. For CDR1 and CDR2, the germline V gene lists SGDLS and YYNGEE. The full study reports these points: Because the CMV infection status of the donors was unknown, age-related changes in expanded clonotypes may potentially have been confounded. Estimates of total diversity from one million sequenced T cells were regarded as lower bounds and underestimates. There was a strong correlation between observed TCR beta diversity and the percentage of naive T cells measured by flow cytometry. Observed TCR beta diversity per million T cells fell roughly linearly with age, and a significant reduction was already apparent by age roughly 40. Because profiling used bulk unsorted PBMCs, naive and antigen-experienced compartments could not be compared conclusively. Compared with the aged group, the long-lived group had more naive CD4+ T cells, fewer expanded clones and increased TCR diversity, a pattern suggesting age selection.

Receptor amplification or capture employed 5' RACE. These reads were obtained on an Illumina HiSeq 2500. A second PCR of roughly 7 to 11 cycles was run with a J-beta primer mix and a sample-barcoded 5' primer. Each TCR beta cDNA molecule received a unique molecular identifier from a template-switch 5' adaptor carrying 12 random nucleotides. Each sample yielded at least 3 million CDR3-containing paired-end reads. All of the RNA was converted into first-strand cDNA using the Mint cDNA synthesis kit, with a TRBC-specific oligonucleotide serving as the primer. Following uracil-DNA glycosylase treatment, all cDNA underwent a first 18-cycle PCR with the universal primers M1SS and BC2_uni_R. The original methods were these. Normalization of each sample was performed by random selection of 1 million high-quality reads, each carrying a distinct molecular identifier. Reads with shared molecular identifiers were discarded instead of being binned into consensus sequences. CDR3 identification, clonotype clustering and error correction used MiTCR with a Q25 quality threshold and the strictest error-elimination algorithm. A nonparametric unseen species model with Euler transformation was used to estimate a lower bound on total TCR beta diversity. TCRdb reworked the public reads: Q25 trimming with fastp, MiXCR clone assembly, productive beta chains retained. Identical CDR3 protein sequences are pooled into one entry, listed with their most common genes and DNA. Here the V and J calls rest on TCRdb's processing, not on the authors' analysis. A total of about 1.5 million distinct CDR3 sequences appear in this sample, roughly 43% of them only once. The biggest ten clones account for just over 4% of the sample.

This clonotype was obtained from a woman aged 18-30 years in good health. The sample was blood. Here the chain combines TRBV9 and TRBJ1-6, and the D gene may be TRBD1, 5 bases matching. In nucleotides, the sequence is TGTGCCAGCAGCGGCGACGGGGGCTCCTATAATTCACCCCTCCACTTT. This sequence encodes CASSGDGGSYNSPLHF.